The 18 T cell receptor beta chains below all came from one sample that was sequenced in a study of T cell responses to AZD1222 COVID-19 vaccine. Assay used: immunoSEQ multiplex PCR; TCRdb lists only in-frame clones, some missing. The sample lists over 150,000 clones, 92% occurring once. The sequenced sample was peripheral blood, obtained on day 0 of MenACWY control vaccination. The receptor set was obtained from an adult in good health.

The chain joins TRBV6-6 to TRBJ1-5, with D perhaps matching TRBD1 (6 bases). V lost 0 bases, J lost 7 bases, and 16 bases lay in between. The CDR3 length is 16 residues. The germline gives CDR1 MNHNY, CDR2 SVGAGI (reference sequence). CDR3 residues: CASSYSIPRGRQPQHF. CDR3 DNA sequence: TGTGCCAGCAGTTACTCGATTCCTCGGGGGCGGCAGCCCCAGCATTTT.

In its sample, this clone was seen once. The chain has TRBV19 and TRBJ2-3; 10 bases match TRBD1. J lost 1 base, V lost 4 bases, and 5 bases had no gene match. Germline V gene lookup returns CDR1 LNHDA and CDR2 SQIVND (reference sequence). The CDR3 loop spans 16 amino acids. Here the CDR3 DNA reads TGTGCCAGTAGTACCACAGGGACAGGGGGCACAGATACGCAGTATTTT. Its protein is CASSTTGTGGTDTQYF.

The J gene is TRBJ2-2, the V gene TRBV15; weak D call: TRBD2 (5 bases). V lost 0 bases, J lost 8 bases, and 16 bases lay in between. Germline CDR1 LNHNV, CDR2 YYDKDF (reference sequence). The CDR3 totals 16 residues. The CDR3 spells CATSRESRGIGGELFF. The CDR3 DNA sequence: TGTGCCACCAGCAGAGAATCGAGAGGGATAGGAGGGGAGCTGTTTTTT.

The genes are TRBV7-2 and TRBJ2-1, with D unclear. CDR1 SGHTA and CDR2 FQGNSA come from the germline V gene. The CDR3 is made up of 11 amino acids. The V and J ends lost 4 bases and 9 bases respectively, with 7 bases between them. CDR3 amino acids: CASSWALEQFF. As DNA, the CDR3 is TGTGCCAGCAGCTGGGCCCTTGAGCAGTTCTTC.

For the CDR3, the DNA is TGTGCCAGTATGTCCCTTGGAGAGACCCAGTACTTC. This encodes CASMSLGETQYF. V and J are TRBV19 and TRBJ2-5; unclear D gene. Germline V gene lookup returns CDR1 LNHDA and CDR2 SQIVND (reference sequence). V shed 7 bases and J shed 4 bases, with 10 bases lying between them. The CDR3 contains 12 residues. Full variable domain (rest looked up from reference TRBV19 and TRBJ2-5): DGGITQSPKYLFRKEGQNVTLSCEQNLNHDAMYWYRQDPGQGLRLIYYSQIVNDFQKGDIAEGYSVSREKKESFPLTVTSAQKNPTAFYLCASMSLGETQYFGPGTRLLVL.

The chain recombines TRBV5-1 with TRBJ2-7; TRBD2 is a possible D gene (6 bases). CDR3 size: 15 residues. Trimming took off 4 bases at V and 1 base at J, with 15 bases between the two ends. CDR1 and CDR2 from the germline V gene are SGHRS and YFSETQ. The CDR3 bases are TGCGCCAGCAGCCCCGGAGGGGCGGTTTCCTACGAGCAGTACTTC. It is translated as CASSPGGAVSYEQYF.

This clone came up a few times. The chain has TRBV4-2 and TRBJ1-6; 9 bases map to TRBD1. J gave up 7 bases and V 5 bases, and 12 bases lay outside the gene matches. The CDR3 totals 17 residues. Germline V CDR1 and CDR2: LGHNA, YNFKEQ. CDR3 in DNA: TGTGCCAGCAGCATAGTGAACAGGGGGCAGGGGAATTCACCCCTCCACTTT. Translating it yields CASSIVNRGQGNSPLHF.

About this clone: At one end the junction does not follow the germline gene, possibly because of a read error. The V gene is TRBV7-2, the J gene TRBJ2-2; either TRBD1 or TRBD2 may fit D (6 bases each). In germline, CDR1 is SGHTA, CDR2 FQGNSA. The CDR3 extends over 14 amino acids. CDR3 nucleotide sequence: TGTGCCAGCAGCCCTGTGGGGGGTTCAGGGGAGCTATTTTTT. Translated: CASSPVGGSGELFF.

CDR3 in amino acids: CASSQILGGDGTDTQYF. CDR3 sequence (DNA): TGCGCCAGCAGCCAAATTTTAGGGGGAGACGGCACAGATACGCAGTATTTT. V usage is TRBV4-1 and J usage is TRBJ2-3, with D tentatively TRBD1 (6 bases). The V gene's germline CDR1 is MGHRA and CDR2 YSYEKL. This CDR3 has 17 amino acids. V lost 2 bases and J lost 1, with 16 bases in between.

V usage is TRBV27 and J usage is TRBJ2-1, with 14 bases fitting TRBD2. V trimming: 5 bases; J trimming: 10 bases; junction bases outside the gene matches: 16. Per germline, CDR1 MNHEY and CDR2 SMNVEV (reference sequence). This CDR3 has 18 amino acids. Here the CDR3 DNA reads TGTGCCAGCAGTACGCGACTAGCGGGAGGGCGGGGGATCAAGGAGCAGTTCTTC. Protein: CASSTRLAGGRGIKEQFF.

The rearrangement joins TRBV28 to TRBJ1-5, with TRBD1 as a possible D gene (5 bases). The CDR3 has 14 amino acids. The V and J ends lost 3 bases and 5 bases respectively, with 11 bases between them. CDR1 and CDR2 (germline): MDHEN, SYDVKM. The CDR3 nucleotides read TGTGCCAGCAGTTTTTTGGGACGGGATCAGCCCCAGCATTTT. This gives the protein CASSFLGRDQPQHF.

This chain connects TRBV4-3 to TRBJ2-2; either TRBD1 or TRBD2 may fit D (6 bases each). V was pared by 0 bases and J by 5 bases, with 19 bases between. This CDR3 is 18 amino acids long. The V gene's germline CDR1 is LGHNA and CDR2 YSLEER. In DNA, the CDR3 is TGCGCCAGCAGCCAAGAACCGACCGGGGGCGATTTGACCGGGGAGCTGTTTTTT. It encodes CASSQEPTGGDLTGELFF.

The chain recombines TRBV2 with TRBJ1-2; D gene uncertain. V gave up 2 bases and J gave up 5 bases, with 3 bases separating them. Germline-derived CDR1 and CDR2 are SNHLY and FYNNEI. CDR3 size: 11 residues. DNA for the CDR3: TGTGCCAGCAGTGAATGGTATGGCTACACCTTC. Translated, it gives CASSEWYGYTF.

The table lists this clone with a count of one. V is TRBV18 and J is TRBJ2-2; perhaps TRBD2 as D (5 bases). V lost 2 bases and J lost 3, with 10 bases in between. CDR1 KGHSH and CDR2 LQKENI come from the germline V gene. This CDR3 comprises 15 residues. The chain's CDR3 is CASSPFQEDTGELFF. DNA of the CDR3: TGTGCCAGCTCACCATTCCAGGAGGACACCGGGGAGCTGTTTTTT.

V and J are TRBV13 and TRBJ2-1, with D perhaps matching TRBD1 (5 bases). Germline V gene sequence: CDR1 PRHDT, CDR2 FYEKMQ (reference sequence). With 2 bases removed from V and 9 bases from J, the gap between germline ends came to 17 bases. The CDR3 spans 15 residues. Here the CDR3 reads CASSLRGSRVTEQFF. CDR3 bases: TGTGCCAGCAGCTTAAGGGGATCCAGGGTTACTGAGCAGTTCTTC.

The chain links TRBV4-3 to TRBJ2-1; weak D call: TRBD2 (6 bases). The CDR3 contains 11 residues. Trimming pared 4 bases from V and 9 bases from J, leaving 7 bases between. Germline V gene sequence: CDR1 LGHNA, CDR2 YSLEER. The CDR3 sequence is CASSRAGEQFF. The CDR3 region has the DNA TGCGCCAGCAGCCGAGCGGGTGAGCAGTTCTTC.

The chain combines TRBV28 with TRBJ1-4; D uncertain. Looked up from germline, CDR1 is MDHEN and CDR2 is SYDVKM. This CDR3 has 12 residues. V shed 2 bases and J shed 13 bases, with 11 bases lying between them. CDR3 region: CASSLVEGRLFF. CDR3 in DNA: TGTGCCAGCAGTTTAGTGGAGGGCAGACTGTTTTTT.

The chain links TRBV2 to TRBJ2-2; 10 bases are a match to TRBD2. The CDR3 covers 15 residues. Trimming took 6 bases from V and 5 from J; bases not matched to a gene: 6. Germline V gives CDR1 SNHLY, CDR2 FYNNEI. The CDR3 reads CASRVGLARTGELFF. The CDR3, as DNA: TGTGCCAGCAGAGTGGGACTAGCGAGAACCGGGGAGCTGTTTTTT.